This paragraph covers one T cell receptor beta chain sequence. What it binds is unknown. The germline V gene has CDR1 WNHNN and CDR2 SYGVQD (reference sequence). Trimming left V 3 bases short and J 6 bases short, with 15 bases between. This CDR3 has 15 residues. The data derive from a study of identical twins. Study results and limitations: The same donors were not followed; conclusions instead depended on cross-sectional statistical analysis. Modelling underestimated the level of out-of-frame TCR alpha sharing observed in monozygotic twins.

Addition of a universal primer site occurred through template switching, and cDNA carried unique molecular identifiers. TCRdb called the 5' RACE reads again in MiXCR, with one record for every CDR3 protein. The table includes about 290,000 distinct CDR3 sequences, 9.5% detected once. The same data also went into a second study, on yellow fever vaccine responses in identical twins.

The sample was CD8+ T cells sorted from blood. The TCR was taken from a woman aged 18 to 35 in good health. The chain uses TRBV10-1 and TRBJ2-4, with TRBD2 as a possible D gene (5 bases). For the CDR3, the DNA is TGCGCCAGCAGTGACCTCGAGGGTTCGAGAAACATTCAGTACTTC. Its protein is CASSDLEGSRNIQYF.